This paragraph covers one T cell receptor (beta chain) sequence. In germline, CDR1 is MNHEY, CDR2 SVGEGT. V gave up 4 bases and J gave up 0 bases; unmatched junction bases: 12. CDR3 length equals 18 residues. The source of the sample is a study of human T cells and chemical hapten exposure. Time point: pre-sensitization, week 0. As to treatment: therapeutic diphenylcyclopropenone sensitization with weekly scalp DPC. MiXCR, run by TCRdb on the RACE reads, gives a single entry per CDR3 protein. Here the sample spans around 300,000 distinct CDR3 sequences, 4.5% to 7% being singletons. The TCR was taken from a woman in her late teens or twenties with alopecia areata. Some clones in this sample may be carry-over from other donors' samples. This chain connects TRBV6-2 or TRBV6-3 to TRBJ2-5, with 9 bases fitting TRBD2. The specimen comprised whole blood, sampled in connection with sensitization to the hapten diphenylcyclopropenone (DPC). CDR3 DNA sequence: TGTGCCAGCAGTTCCTATAGCGGGGGCCTTCAAAACCAAGAGACCCAGTACTTC. Its translation is CASSSYSGGLQNQETQYF.